A selection of T cell receptor beta chains follows, all from one sample in a study of T cell repertoires in cytomegalovirus infection. One entry per CDR3 protein, called by TCRdb with MiXCR from the reads. This table holds a few hundred thousand distinct CDR3 sequences, 17% found once. Material: PBMCs. The receptor set was obtained from a human donor in good health (CMV status not recorded). Some clones in this sample may be carry-over from other donors' samples. Both conserved end residues are part of each CDR3. A D gene is named only where the DNA matches it firmly. Part of the rows lack a size; the others show once, few, many or a class for expanded clones.

V	length	size	J	D	DNA	CDR3
TRBV18	13	few	TRBJ2-5	NA	TGTGCCAGCTCACCCCAAGCTATGGAGACCCAGTACTTC	CASSPQAMETQYF
TRBV7-9	14	many	TRBJ1-1	NA	TGTGCCAGCAGCCTACAGACAGGGAACACTGAAGCTTTCTTT	CASSLQTGNTEAFF
TRBV10-3	16	NA	TRBJ2-1	TRBD2	TGTGCCATGGGGGGGACCAACCGGGGAAGAAACAATGAGCAGTTCTTC	CAMGGTNRGRNNEQFF
TRBV2	16	NA	TRBJ1-6	NA	TGTGCCAGCAGGGACCAAGGGGCCTCCTATAATTCACCCCTCCACTTT	CASRDQGASYNSPLHF
TRBV7-2	16	many	TRBJ2-7	NA	TGTGCCAGCAGCGGGGCGTACCACAGGGTCAGCTACGAGCAGTACTTC	CASSGAYHRVSYEQYF
TRBV6-1	15	many	TRBJ2-1	NA	TGTGCCAGCAGTGAACAGACCGCCGCCTACAATGAGCAGTTCTTC	CASSEQTAAYNEQFF
TRBV14	16	NA	TRBJ1-1	NA	TGTGCCAGCAGCCAAGAGGGTCTAGGGGGGCGTGGAGAAGCTTTCTTT	CASSQEGLGGRGEAFF
TRBV12-3/TRBV12-4	16	many	TRBJ2-1	NA	TGTGCCAGCAGACTCGGGAACTTTCTAATGGGCAATGAGCAGTTCTTC	CASRLGNFLMGNEQFF
TRBV6-6	15	NA	TRBJ1-5	NA	TGTGCCAGCAGCCCTTATCTGGACGGCAATCAGCCCCAGCATTTT	CASSPYLDGNQPQHF
TRBV20-1	13	NA	TRBJ1-4	NA	TGCAGTGTCGGTACTTCAGGGGATGAAAAACTGTTTTTT	CSVGTSGDEKLFF
TRBV28	13	few	TRBJ2-7	TRBD1	TGTGCCAGCCGACAGGGAAGCTCCTACGAGCAGTACTTC	CASRQGSSYEQYF
TRBV6-1	12	few	TRBJ2-2	NA	TGTGCCGGGAGATCAAGCACCGGGGAGCTGTTTTTT	CAGRSSTGELFF
TRBV20-1	15	NA	TRBJ2-2	TRBD1	TGCAGTGCTAGAGGACGACAGGGGGCTACCGGGGAGCTGTTTTTT	CSARGRQGATGELFF